Given below is one TCR beta chain in context. This sample is drawn from a study of T cells in Graves' hyperthyroidism and ophthalmopathy. Template material for amplifying TCR beta CDR3 regions consisted of RNA transcripts. TCR CDR3 underwent first-round RT-PCR with the HTBI primer set. TCRdb redid the calling of the multiplex PCR reads with MiXCR, one entry per CDR3 protein. The sample carries some 510,000 distinct CDR3 sequences, less than 25% recorded once. V lost 3 bases and J 2 bases, leaving 13 bases between the germline ends. This CDR3 spans 16 amino acids. CDR1 and CDR2 from the germline V gene are SGHAT and FQDESV (reference sequence).

The genes are TRBV11-1 and TRBJ2-2; D remains ambiguous. This receptor was taken from a man aged 18 to 29 with Graves' hyperthyroidism. Sequencing was done on a sample of blood. The CDR3 region is CASSFSVRANTGELFF. CDR3 bases: TGTGCCAGCAGCTTTTCGGTCCGGGCCAACACCGGGGAGCTGTTTTTT.